This T cell receptor (beta chain) was sequenced for a study of T cell repertoires in cytomegalovirus infection. Across the study: Public signatures in TCR beta pointed to CMV infection and matching HLA type.

Regarding the study as a whole: Identification of carriers of CMV plus the relevant HLA was achieved through cumulative public TCR beta family frequency. HLA-C-restricted TCR beta clonotypes specific for CMV led the ex vivo response.

V lost 0 bases to trimming and J lost 0 bases, with 13 bases between them. The CDR3 covers 18 residues. Germline V gene data show CDR1 as SGHDT and CDR2 as YYEEEE. TCRdb re-derived calls from the reads in MiXCR, one entry per CDR3 protein. Of approximately 550,000 distinct CDR3 sequences in the sample, 16% are singletons; the top ten hold roughly a quarter. A few counts support this clonotype. Its target is unknown. V is TRBV5-6 and J is TRBJ2-6; a possible D gene is TRBD1 (5 bases). The receptor was derived from a human donor in good health (CMV status not recorded). Some clones in this sample may be carry-over from other donors' samples. Sequencing input: CD8+ T cells from PBMCs. This chain's CDR3 is CASSLEGREYSGANVLTF. The CDR3 DNA is TGTGCCAGCAGCTTGGAAGGCAGGGAATACTCTGGGGCCAACGTCCTGACTTTC.